Following are 2 T cell receptor beta chains from one sample sequenced in a study of blood T cell repertoires in COVID-19. Generated by immunoSEQ multiplex PCR, the TCRdb table keeps only in-frame clones and is missing some. Among around 25,000 clones listed, about four fifths were seen once. Sequenced input: peripheral blood. The receptors derive from a man between 65 and 85 years old with acute or convalescent COVID-19.

This clone was recorded a few times. V and J are TRBV7-2 and TRBJ1-1; possible D gene TRBD1, 6 bases. V shed 1 base and J shed 3 bases, with 12 bases lying between them. The germline V gene has CDR1 SGHTA and CDR2 FQGNSA. The CDR3 is made up of 15 amino acids. The CDR3, as DNA: TGTGCCAGCAGCTTAGGAGGGGGGGGGCACACTGAAGCTTTCTTT. This codes for CASSLGGGGHTEAFF. The full variable domain, its missing parts supplied by reference TRBV7-2 and TRBJ1-1, is GAGVSQSPSNKVTEKGKDVELRCDPISGHTALYWYRQSLGQGLEFLIYFQGNSAPDKSGLPSDRFSAERTGGSVSTLTIQRTQQEDSAVYLCASSLGGGGHTEAFFGQGTRLTVV.

The genes are TRBV6-6 and TRBJ1-6, with a possible D match to TRBD1 (5 bases). Germline V gives CDR1 MNHNY, CDR2 SVGAGI (reference sequence). This CDR3 has 16 residues. V was shortened by 6 bases and J by 0 bases, with 12 bases between the two germline ends. CDR3 in amino acids: CASSQSGGSYNSPLHF. The CDR3 nucleotides read TGTGCCAGCAGCCAAAGCGGGGGCTCCTATAATTCACCCCTCCACTTT.